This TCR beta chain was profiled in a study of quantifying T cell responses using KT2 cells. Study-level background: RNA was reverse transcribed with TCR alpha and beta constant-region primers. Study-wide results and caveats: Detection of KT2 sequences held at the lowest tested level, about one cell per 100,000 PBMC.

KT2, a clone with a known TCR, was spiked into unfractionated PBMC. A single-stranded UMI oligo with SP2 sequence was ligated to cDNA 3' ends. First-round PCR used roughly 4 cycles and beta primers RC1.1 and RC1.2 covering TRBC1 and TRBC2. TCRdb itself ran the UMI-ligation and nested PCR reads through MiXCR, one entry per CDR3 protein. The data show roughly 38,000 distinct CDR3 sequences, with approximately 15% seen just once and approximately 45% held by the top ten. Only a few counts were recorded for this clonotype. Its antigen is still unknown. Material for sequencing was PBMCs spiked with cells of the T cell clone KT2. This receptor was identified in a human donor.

The CDR3 here is CSARLDRGQETQYF. Here the CDR3 DNA reads TGCAGTGCTAGACTCGACAGGGGACAAGAGACCCAGTACTTC. The chain couples TRBV20-1 to TRBJ2-5; 8 bases map to TRBD1. The V segment lost 2 bases and the J segment 2 bases; nucleotides outside the gene matches: 4. The CDR3 is 14 residues long. Germline-derived CDR1 and CDR2 are DFQATT and SNEGSKA (reference sequence).